Included here is one TCR beta chain sequence, with context. Its antigen is still unknown. The time point was: cycle 4 day 1 (C4D1), after less than 7 weeks of nivolumab. Every one of the patients relapsed after autologous stem cell transplantation (brentuximab vedotin exposure was variable). The sample comes from a study of PD-1 blockade in classical Hodgkin lymphoma. Study results and limitations: Possible causes of repertoire differences, disease activity or prior therapy, remain undefined. Significant TCR diversity gains by C4D1 occurred in CD4+ but not CD8+ cells. Later analyses included only patients treated at least 1 year post-ASCT. It was reported that newly diagnosed patients had less baseline TCR diversity than healthy donors.

The data were produced by immunoSEQ multiplex PCR, yet TCRdb's version contains in-frame clones alone and is incomplete. Here the sample spans more than 95,000 clones, more than 70% being singletons. Germline V gives CDR1 KGHSH, CDR2 LQKENI. With V trimmed by 2 bases and J by 3 bases, 2 bases remained unmatched. The CDR3 runs 14 residues. The source was peripheral blood mononuclear cells (PBMCs), collected before the fourth cycle of nivolumab. The chain is built from TRBV18 and TRBJ2-7; TRBD1 agrees at 9 bases. This sequence was found in a human donor with classical Hodgkin lymphoma. CDR3 amino acids: CASSPGQGIYEQYF. Here the CDR3 DNA reads TGTGCCAGCTCACCAGGACAGGGGATCTACGAGCAGTACTTC.